This TCR beta chain was sequenced in a study of PD-L1 blockade in urothelial cancer. Across the study: Analysis of the blood was performed 3 weeks (second dose) and 6 weeks after treatment start. Researchers found blood samples held a median of approximately 150,000 T cells.

In each PCR, synthetic TCR analog templates were spiked in. Repertoires were generated with immunoSEQ multiplex PCR, while TCRdb's copy carries only in-frame clones and drops some. The repertoire holds about 130,000 clones, with approximately 84% as singletons. Stated time point: pretreatment peripheral blood. Between 1 and 8 samples per patient were obtained, pretreatment and on-treatment. Trimming stripped 5 bases from V and 4 bases from J, with 17 bases between. The V gene's germline CDR1 is MDHEN and CDR2 SYDVKM. The CDR3 spans 15 residues. The sample here was PBMCs, taken around atezolizumab (anti-PD-L1) treatment. This TCR came from a man between 45 and 60 years old with urothelial cancer. The chain links TRBV28 to TRBJ1-2; D is unresolved. The CDR3 sequence is CASSPTVESSYGYTF. CDR3 DNA sequence: TGTGCCAGCAGTCCTACAGTGGAAAGTAGCTATGGCTACACCTTC.